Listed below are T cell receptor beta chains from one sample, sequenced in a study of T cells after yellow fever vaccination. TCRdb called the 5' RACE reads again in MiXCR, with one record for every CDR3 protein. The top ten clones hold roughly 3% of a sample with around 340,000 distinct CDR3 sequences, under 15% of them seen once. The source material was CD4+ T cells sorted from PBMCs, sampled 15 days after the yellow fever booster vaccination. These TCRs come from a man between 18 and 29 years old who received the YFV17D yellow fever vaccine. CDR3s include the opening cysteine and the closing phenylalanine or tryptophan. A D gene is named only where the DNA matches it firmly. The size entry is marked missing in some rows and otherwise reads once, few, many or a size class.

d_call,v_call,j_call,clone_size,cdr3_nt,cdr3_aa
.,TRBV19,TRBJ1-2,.,TGTGCCAGTAGTCCGAGGAACGCCGCCCAAGCTAACTATGGCTACACCTTC,CASSPRNAAQANYGYTF
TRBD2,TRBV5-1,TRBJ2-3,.,TGCGCCAGCAGCTTCGGGACTAGCGGCACAGATACGCAGTATTTT,CASSFGTSGTDTQYF
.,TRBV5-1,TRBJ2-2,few,TGCGCCAGCAGCGGCTACAGGGCGAACACCGGGGAGCTGTTTTTT,CASSGYRANTGELFF
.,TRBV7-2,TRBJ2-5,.,TGTGCCAGCAGCCCCCGCTGGAGAGAGACCCAGTACTTC,CASSPRWRETQYF
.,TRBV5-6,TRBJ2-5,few,TGTGCCAGCAGCTGGCGCAACACTAAAGAGACCCAGTACTTC,CASSWRNTKETQYF
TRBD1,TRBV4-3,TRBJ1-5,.,TGCGCCAGCAGCCAAGACGGACAGGGGGGTCAGCCCCAGCATTTT,CASSQDGQGGQPQHF
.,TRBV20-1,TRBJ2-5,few,TGCAGTGCTAGAGATATTGTAGGGGAGACCCAGTACTTC,CSARDIVGETQYF
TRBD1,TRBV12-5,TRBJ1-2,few,TGTGCTAGTGGACTTGGGACAGGGGGTAACTATGGCTACACCTTC,CASGLGTGGNYGYTF
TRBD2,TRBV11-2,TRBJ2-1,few,TGTGCCAGCAGGACTACGGGGGGGGGACCCTACAATGAGCAGTTCTTC,CASRTTGGGPYNEQFF
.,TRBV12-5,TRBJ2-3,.,TGTGCTAGTGGTCTGCAACGGGGTGATACGCAGTATTTT,CASGLQRGDTQYF
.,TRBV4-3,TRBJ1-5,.,TGCGCCAGCAGCCAAGAGTTCTACATTGAGAGAAATCAGCCCCAGCATTTT,CASSQEFYIERNQPQHF
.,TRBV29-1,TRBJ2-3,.,TGCAGCGTTGAGAGCAGCGGAGATACGCAGTATTTT,CSVESSGDTQYF
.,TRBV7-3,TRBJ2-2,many,TGTGCCAGCAGCTTAACTAGCGACACCGGGGAGCTGTTTTTT,CASSLTSDTGELFF
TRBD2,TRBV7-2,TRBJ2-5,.,TGTGCCAGCAGCCCACCTAGCGGGTCTAAGACCCAGTACTTC,CASSPPSGSKTQYF
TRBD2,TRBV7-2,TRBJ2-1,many,TGTGCCAGCAGCCAAGCGGGGTATGGGAGAGGGAGTGAGCAGTTCTTC,CASSQAGYGRGSEQFF
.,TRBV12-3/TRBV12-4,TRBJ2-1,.,TGTGCCAGCAGCCTCGCACAGACTTTTGAGCAGTTCTTC,CASSLAQTFEQFF
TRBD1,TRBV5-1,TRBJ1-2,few,TGCGCCAGCAGCTTGGAGGGGGCTCGTGGCTACACCTTC,CASSLEGARGYTF
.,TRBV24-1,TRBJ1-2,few,TGTGCCACCAGTGATGCGCGAGGGGCAGTTGGGGGCTACACCTTC,CATSDARGAVGGYTF
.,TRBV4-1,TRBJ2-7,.,TGCGCCAGCAGCCAAGAAAGGTCGAGGAGCTTATACGAGCAGTACTTC,CASSQERSRSLYEQYF
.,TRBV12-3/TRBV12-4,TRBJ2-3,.,TGTGCCAGCAGTTTAAGAGCGCGGGGCACAGATACGCAGTATTTT,CASSLRARGTDTQYF